This T cell receptor beta chain derives from a study of cytomegalovirus exposure and HLA in healthy donors. When sampled, the donors appeared nominally healthy, though they likely had unrecorded immune exposures. The ends lost 5 bases at V and 3 bases at J; junction bases unmatched: 11. The germline V gene has CDR1 SEHNR and CDR2 FQNEAQ (reference sequence). CDR3 length: 16 amino acids. This PCR relied on a set of 60 Vbeta primers and 13 Jbeta primers. Profiling relied on immunoSEQ multiplex PCR, and the TCRdb table lists in-frame clones only, not all of them. The sample lists roughly 220,000 clones, under 80% occurring once.

The rearrangement uses TRBV7-9 and TRBJ1-2; TRBD1 matches 8 bases. The clonotype was recovered from a woman younger than 45 in good health and CMV-seronegative. The sequenced material came from PBMCs. CDR3 bases: TGTGCCAGCAGCAGTAAGGACAGGGAGGCCTACTATGGCTACACCTTC. Translation: CASSSKDREAYYGYTF. Based on the CDR3 plus reference TRBV7-9 and TRBJ1-2, the full variable domain is DTGVSQNPRHKITKRGQNVTFRCDPISEHNRLYWYRQTLGQGPEFLTYFQNEAQLEKSRLLSDRFSAERPKGSFSTLEIQRTEQGDSAMYLCASSSKDREAYYGYTFGSGTRLTVV.